This T cell receptor (beta chain) was documented in a study of immune evolution from preneoplasia to lung adenocarcinoma. Regarding the study as a whole: Clonality was highest in normal lung, lower in later-stage lesions apparently. KRAS-mutant nodules had the highest T cell clonality.

Trimming removed 2 bases from V and 5 bases from J, with 9 bases in between. In germline, CDR1 is MGHRA, CDR2 YSYEKL. The CDR3 extends over 13 amino acids. Details on this clone: Its antigen is unidentified.

TCRdb's table, derived via immunoSEQ multiplex PCR, lists solely in-frame clones and lacks some. The repertoire holds some 8,200 clones, with approximately 80% as singletons. This sequence was found in a person aged 50-69 years with lung adenocarcinoma. Sequenced sample: FFPE invasive lung adenocarcinoma tissue. J is TRBJ2-5 and V is TRBV4-1; D is possibly TRBD1 (5 bases). CDR3 sequence reads: CASSQSRAETQYF. The CDR3 DNA follows: TGCGCCAGCAGCCAAAGCAGGGCGGAGACCCAGTACTTC.